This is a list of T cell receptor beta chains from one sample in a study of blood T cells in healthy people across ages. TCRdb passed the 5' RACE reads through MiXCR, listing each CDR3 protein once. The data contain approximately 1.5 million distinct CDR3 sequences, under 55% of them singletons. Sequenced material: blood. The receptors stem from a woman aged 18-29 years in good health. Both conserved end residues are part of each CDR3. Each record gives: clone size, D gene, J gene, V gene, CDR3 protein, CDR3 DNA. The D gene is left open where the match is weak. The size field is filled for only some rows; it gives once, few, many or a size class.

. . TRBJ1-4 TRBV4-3 CASSQETRRGQEKLFF TGCGCCAGCAGCCAAGAAACTCGGCGGGGGCAAGAAAAACTGTTTTTT
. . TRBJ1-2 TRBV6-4 CASSESCSGQKTYGYTF TGTGCCAGCAGTGAATCTTGCAGTGGCCAAAAAACCTATGGCTACACCTTC
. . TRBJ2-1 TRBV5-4 CASSLHPGLDSYNEQFF TGTGCCAGCAGCTTGCACCCCGGTCTAGATAGTTACAATGAGCAGTTCTTC
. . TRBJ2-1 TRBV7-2 CASSLRIGGVSYNEQFF TGTGCCAGCAGCTTACGGATTGGCGGGGTTTCCTACAATGAGCAGTTCTTC
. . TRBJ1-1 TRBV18 CASSEPPGFLNTEAFF TGTGCCAGCTCGGAGCCCCCCGGGTTTCTGAACACTGAAGCTTTCTTT
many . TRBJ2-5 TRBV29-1 CSVAKQGGETQYF TGCAGCGTCGCCAAACAGGGAGGAGAGACCCAGTACTTC
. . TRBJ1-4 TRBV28 CASSLTTGFVSLHPNEKLFF TGTGCCAGCAGTTTGACGACGGGATTTGTGTCCCTCCACCCTAATGAAAAACTGTTTTTT
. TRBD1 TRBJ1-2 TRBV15 CATRGTGENYGYTF TGTGCCACCCGCGGGACAGGAGAAAACTATGGCTACACCTTC
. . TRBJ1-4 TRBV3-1 CASSQTGKGEKLFF TGTGCCAGCAGCCAAACAGGGAAAGGGGAAAAACTGTTTTTT
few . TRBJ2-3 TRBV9 CASSVAQGHTDTQYF TGTGCCAGCAGCGTAGCTCAGGGTCACACAGATACGCAGTATTTT
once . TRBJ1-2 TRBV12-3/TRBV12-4 CASSLESGQIYGYTF TGTGCCAGCAGTTTAGAGTCCGGCCAGATCTATGGCTACACCTTC
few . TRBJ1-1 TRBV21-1 CASSKFKGLNTEAFF TGTGCCAGCAGCAAATTTAAGGGGTTGAACACTGAAGCTTTCTTT
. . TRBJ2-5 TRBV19 CASSQSGLYQETQYF TGTGCCAGTAGCCAATCGGGACTGTACCAAGAGACCCAGTACTTC
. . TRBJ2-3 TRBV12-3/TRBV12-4 CASSFNWRPDTQYF TGTGCCAGCAGTTTTAACTGGAGACCAGATACGCAATATTTT
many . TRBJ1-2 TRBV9 CASSANGGHYGYTF TGTGCCAGCAGCGCTAACGGGGGGCACTATGGCTACACCTTC
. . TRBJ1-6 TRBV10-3 CAISFGTSNSPLHF TGTGCCATCAGTTTCGGGACCAGTAATTCACCCCTCCACTTT